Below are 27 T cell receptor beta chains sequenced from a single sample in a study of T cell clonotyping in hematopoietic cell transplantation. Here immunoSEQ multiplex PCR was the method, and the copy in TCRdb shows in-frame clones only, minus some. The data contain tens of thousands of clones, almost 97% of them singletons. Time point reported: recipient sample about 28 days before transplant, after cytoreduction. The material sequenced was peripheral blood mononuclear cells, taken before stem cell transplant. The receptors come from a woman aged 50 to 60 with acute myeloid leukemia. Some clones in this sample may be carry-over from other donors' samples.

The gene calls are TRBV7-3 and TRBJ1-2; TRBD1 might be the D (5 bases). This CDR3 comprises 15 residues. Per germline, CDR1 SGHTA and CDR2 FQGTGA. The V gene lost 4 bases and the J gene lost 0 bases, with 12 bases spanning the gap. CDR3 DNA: TGTGCCAGCAGCTACGGGGACGGAGCTAACTATGGCTACACCTTC. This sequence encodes CASSYGDGANYGYTF.

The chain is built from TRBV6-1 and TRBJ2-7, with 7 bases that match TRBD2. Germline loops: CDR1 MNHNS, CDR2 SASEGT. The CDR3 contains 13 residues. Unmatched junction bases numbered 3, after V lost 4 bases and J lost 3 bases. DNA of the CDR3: TGTGCCAGCAGTGTAAGCGGGATCTACGAGCAGTACTTC. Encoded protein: CASSVSGIYEQYF.

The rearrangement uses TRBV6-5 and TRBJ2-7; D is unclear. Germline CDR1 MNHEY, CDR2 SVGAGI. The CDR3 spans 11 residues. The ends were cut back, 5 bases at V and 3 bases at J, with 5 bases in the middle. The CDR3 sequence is CASSRGYEQYF. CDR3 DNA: TGTGCCAGCAGTAGAGGCTACGAGCAGTACTTC.

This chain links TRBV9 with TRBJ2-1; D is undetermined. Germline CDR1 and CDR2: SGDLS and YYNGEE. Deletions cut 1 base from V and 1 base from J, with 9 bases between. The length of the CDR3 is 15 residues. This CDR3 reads CASSVSLPSYNEQFF. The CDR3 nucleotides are TGTGCCAGCAGCGTATCACTACCTTCCTACAATGAGCAGTTCTTC.

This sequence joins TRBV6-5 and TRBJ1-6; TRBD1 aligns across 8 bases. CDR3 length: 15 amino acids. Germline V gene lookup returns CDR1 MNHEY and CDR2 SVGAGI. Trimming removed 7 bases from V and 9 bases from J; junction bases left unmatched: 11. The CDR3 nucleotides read TGTGCCAGCACCCGAGGACAGGGAGAGAGTTCACCCCTCCACTTT. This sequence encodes CASTRGQGESSPLHF.

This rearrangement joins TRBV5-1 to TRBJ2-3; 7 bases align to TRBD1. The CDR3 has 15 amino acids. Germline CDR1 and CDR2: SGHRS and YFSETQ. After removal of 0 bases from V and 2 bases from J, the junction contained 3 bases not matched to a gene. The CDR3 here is CASSLDRGVTDTQYF. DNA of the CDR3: TGCGCCAGCAGCTTGGACAGGGGAGTCACAGATACGCAGTATTTT.

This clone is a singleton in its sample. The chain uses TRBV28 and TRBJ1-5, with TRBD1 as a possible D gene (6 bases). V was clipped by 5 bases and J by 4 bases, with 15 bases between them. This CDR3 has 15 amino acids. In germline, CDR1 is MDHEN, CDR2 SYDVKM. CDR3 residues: CASSPPTGQNQPQHF. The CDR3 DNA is TGTGCCAGCAGTCCGCCGACGGGACAAAATCAGCCCCAGCATTTT.

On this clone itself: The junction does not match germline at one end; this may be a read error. The CDR3 loop reads CASSPGLAGLETQYF. The CDR3 DNA reads TGTGCTAGCAGCCCTGGGTTAGCGGGGCTGGAGACCCAGTACTTC. The genes are TRBV7-7 and TRBJ2-5, with 8 bases lining up with TRBD2. The CDR3 runs 15 residues. CDR1 is SSHAT and CDR2 is FNYEAQ in the germline V gene (reference sequence).

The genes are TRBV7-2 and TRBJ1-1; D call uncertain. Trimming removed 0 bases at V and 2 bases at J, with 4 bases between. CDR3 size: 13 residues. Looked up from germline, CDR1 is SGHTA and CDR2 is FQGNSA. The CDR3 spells CASSLAYNTEAFF. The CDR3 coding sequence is TGTGCCAGCAGCTTAGCATACAACACTGAAGCTTTCTTT.

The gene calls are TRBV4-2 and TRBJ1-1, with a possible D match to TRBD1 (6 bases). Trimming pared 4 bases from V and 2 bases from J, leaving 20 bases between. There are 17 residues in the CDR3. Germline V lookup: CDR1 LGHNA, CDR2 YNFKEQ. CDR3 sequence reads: CASSLGFWGPPNTEAFF. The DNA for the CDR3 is TGTGCCAGCAGCCTAGGGTTTTGGGGGCCACCAAACACTGAAGCTTTCTTT.

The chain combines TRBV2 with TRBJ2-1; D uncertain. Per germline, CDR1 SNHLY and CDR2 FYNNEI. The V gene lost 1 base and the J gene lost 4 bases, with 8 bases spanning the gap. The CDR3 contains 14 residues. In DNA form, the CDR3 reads TGTGCCAGCAGTGAAGGGTGGCCTTACAATGAGCAGTTCTTC. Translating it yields CASSEGWPYNEQFF.

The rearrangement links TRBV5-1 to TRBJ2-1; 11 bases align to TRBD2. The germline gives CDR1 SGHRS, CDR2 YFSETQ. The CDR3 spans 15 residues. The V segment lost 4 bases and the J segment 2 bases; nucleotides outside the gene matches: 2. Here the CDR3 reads CASSLAGGTYNEQFF. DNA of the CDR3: TGCGCCAGCAGCCTAGCGGGGGGCACCTACAATGAGCAGTTCTTC.

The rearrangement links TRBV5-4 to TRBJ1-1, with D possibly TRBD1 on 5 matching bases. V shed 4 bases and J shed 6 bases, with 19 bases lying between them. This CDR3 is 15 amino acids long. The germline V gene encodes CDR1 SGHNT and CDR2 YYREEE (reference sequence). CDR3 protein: CASSPRWGGTAEAFF. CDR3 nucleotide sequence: TGTGCCAGCAGCCCCCGCTGGGGAGGGACCGCTGAAGCTTTCTTT.

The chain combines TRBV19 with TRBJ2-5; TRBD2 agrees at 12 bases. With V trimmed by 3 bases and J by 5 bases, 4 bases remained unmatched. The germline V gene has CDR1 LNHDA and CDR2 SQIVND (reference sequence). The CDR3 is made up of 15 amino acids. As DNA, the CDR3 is TGTGCCAGTAGTATGGAGACTAGCGGGAGTGAGACCCAGTACTTC. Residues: CASSMETSGSETQYF.

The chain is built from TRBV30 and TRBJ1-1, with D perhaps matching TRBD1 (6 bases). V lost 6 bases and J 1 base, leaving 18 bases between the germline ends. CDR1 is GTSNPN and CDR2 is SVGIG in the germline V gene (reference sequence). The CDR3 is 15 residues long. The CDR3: CACTLGRGRNTEAFF. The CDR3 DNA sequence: TGTGCCTGCACTTTGGGCCGGGGGCGGAACACTGAAGCTTTCTTT.

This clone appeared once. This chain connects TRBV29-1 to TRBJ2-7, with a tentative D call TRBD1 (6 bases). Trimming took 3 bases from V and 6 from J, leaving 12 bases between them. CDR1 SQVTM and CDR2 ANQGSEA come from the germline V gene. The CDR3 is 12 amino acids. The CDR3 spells CSVEYRVGEQYF. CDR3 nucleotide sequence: TGCAGCGTTGAGTACAGGGTCGGCGAGCAGTACTTC.

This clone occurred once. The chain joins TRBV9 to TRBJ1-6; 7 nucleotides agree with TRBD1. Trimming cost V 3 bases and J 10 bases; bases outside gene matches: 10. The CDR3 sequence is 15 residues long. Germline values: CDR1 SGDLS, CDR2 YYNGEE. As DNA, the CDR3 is TGTGCCAGCAGCGCCTTGCTCGCAGGGGGGTCACCCCTCCACTTT. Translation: CASSALLAGGSPLHF.

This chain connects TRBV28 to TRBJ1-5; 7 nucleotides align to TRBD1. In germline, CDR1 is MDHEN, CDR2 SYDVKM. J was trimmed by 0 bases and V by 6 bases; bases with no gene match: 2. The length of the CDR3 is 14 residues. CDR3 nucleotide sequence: TGTGCCAGCAGGGGGGACAGTAGCAATCAGCCCCAGCATTTT. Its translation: CASRGDSSNQPQHF.

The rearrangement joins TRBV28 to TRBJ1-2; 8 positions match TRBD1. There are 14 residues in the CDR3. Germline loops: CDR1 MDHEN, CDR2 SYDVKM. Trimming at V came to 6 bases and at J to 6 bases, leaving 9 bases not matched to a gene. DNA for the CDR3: TGTGCCAGCAGGATAACCGGGACAGGAAATGGCTACACCTTC. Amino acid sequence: CASRITGTGNGYTF.

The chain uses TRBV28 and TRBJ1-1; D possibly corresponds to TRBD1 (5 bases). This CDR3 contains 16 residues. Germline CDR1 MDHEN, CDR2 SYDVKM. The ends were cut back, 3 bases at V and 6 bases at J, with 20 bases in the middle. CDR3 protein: CASSFLAGKGNAEAFF. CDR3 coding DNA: TGTGCCAGCAGTTTTCTCGCAGGGAAGGGAAATGCTGAAGCTTTCTTT. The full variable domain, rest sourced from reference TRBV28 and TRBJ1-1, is DVKVTQSSRYLVKRTGEKVFLECVQDMDHENMFWYRQDPGLGLRLIYFSYDVKMKEKGDIPEGYSVSREKKERFSLILESASTNQTSMYLCASSFLAGKGNAEAFFGQGTRLTVV.

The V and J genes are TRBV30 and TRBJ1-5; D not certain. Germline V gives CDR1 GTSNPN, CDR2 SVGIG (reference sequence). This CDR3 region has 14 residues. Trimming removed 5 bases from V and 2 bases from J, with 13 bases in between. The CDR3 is CAWSKGGGNQPQHF. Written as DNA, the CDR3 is TGTGCCTGGTCTAAGGGCGGGGGCAATCAGCCCCAGCATTTT. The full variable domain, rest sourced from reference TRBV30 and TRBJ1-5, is SQTIHQWPATLVQPVGSPLSLECTVEGTSNPNLYWYRQAAGRGLQLLFYSVGIGQISSEVPQNLSASRPQDRQFILSSKKLLLSDSGFYLCAWSKGGGNQPQHFGDGTRLSIL.

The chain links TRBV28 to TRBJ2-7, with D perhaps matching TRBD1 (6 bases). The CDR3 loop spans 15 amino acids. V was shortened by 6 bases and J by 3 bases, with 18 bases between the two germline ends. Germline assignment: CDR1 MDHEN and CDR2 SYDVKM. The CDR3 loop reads CASRKVGTGNYEQYF. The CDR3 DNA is TGTGCCAGCAGAAAAGTAGGAACAGGGAACTACGAGCAGTACTTC.

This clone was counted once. The CDR3 DNA sequence: TGTGCCAGTAGTATAGCCGAGGGGTACTATGGCTACACCTTC. It is translated as CASSIAEGYYGYTF. This rearrangement joins TRBV19 to TRBJ1-2; tentative D call: TRBD1 (5 bases). Germline V gene lookup returns CDR1 LNHDA and CDR2 SQIVND (reference sequence). Trimming took 1 base from V and 3 from J, leaving 9 bases between them. The CDR3 is 14 amino acids.

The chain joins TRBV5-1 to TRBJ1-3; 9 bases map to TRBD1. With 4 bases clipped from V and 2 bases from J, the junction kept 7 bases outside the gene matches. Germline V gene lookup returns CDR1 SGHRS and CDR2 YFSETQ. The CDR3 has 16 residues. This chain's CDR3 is CASSGGDRVPGNTIYF. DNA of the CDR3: TGCGCCAGCAGCGGGGGGGACAGGGTCCCTGGAAACACCATATATTTT.

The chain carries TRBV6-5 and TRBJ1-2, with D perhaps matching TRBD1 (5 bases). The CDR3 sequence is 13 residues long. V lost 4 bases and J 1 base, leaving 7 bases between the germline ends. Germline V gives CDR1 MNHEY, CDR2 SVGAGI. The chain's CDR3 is CASSWDGNYGYTF. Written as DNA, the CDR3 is TGTGCCAGCAGTTGGGACGGTAACTATGGCTACACCTTC.

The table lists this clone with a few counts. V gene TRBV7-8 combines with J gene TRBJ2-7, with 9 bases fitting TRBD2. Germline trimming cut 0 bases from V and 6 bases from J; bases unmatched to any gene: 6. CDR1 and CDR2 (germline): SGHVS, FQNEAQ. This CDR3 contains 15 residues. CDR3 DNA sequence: TGTGCCAGCAGCTTAGCGCGGGTAGCGGGAGCCGAGCAGTACTTC. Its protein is CASSLARVAGAEQYF. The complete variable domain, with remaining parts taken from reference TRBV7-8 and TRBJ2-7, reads GAGVSQSPRYKVAKRGQDVALRCDPISGHVSLFWYQQALGQGPEFLTYFQNEAQLDKSGLPSDRFFAERPEGSVSTLKIQRTQQEDSAVYLCASSLARVAGAEQYFGPGTRLTVT.

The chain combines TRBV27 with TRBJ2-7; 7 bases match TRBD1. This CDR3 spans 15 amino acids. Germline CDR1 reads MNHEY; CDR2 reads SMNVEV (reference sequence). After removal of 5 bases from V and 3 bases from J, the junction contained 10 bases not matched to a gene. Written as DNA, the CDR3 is TGTGCCAGCAGTGTAAAGGGACAGCCGAACTACGAGCAGTACTTC. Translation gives CASSVKGQPNYEQYF.